Detailed here is one T cell receptor beta chain. Its specificity is not known. This CDR3 is built from 14 residues. Unmatched junction bases numbered 10, after V lost 5 bases and J lost 6 bases. The germline V gene encodes CDR1 DFQATT and CDR2 SNEGSKA (reference sequence). Through Arm-PCR of CDR3 regions and iRepertoire HTBI primers, TCR beta libraries were built. TCRdb called the multiplex PCR reads again in MiXCR, with one record for every CDR3 protein. The data hold a few hundred thousand distinct CDR3 sequences, with about 15% observed a single time. The entry originates in a study of regulatory T cells in long-lasting Graves disease. The wider study: The study enrolled newly diagnosed Graves' patients on antithyroid drugs under 3 months.

Specified time point: newly diagnosed GD, antithyroid drugs for less than 3 months. TCR sequences were obtained from RNA taken from PBMCs. Study conclusions and caveats: Investigators studied peripheral blood only, not thyroid tissue. Among samples with persistent disease, TRBV28, TRBJ1-2 and TRBJ2-5 were favored.

These same data were also listed under a study on T cells in Graves' hyperthyroidism and ophthalmopathy. Per that paper: Newly diagnosed patients aged 18 to 65 had hyperthyroidism of under 2 months' duration.

The chain links TRBV20-1 to TRBJ2-3; 8 bases line up with TRBD2. The sequencing here drew on peripheral blood mononuclear cells (PBMCs), taken at new diagnosis, from a patient treated with antithyroid drugs. The receptor comes from a woman aged 45-65 years with Graves disease. CDR3 DNA sequence: TGCAGTGCTTACGCGAGCGGGAGTGACGATACGCAGTATTTT. This codes for CSAYASGSDDTQYF.